This TCR beta chain was sequenced during a study of regulatory T cells in long-lasting Graves disease. Overall study results and limits: Accuracy was perhaps lowered by the small sample size. The study found TRBV28, TRBJ1-2 and TRBJ2-5 favored in persistent disease. Peripheral blood was the sole material, not thyroid tissue.

Time point noted: persistent/refractory GD, antithyroid drugs over 5 years with positive TRAb. Isolated PBMC RNA provided the starting material for the TCR library. The CDR3 is 15 residues long. Trimming took 6 bases from V and 0 from J, leaving 14 bases between them. The germline gives CDR1 MDHEN, CDR2 SYDVKM. In its sample, this clonotype was seen many times. What it binds is not known. Investigators prepared the TCR beta libraries by applying iRepertoire HTBI primers and Arm-PCR of CDR3 regions. In TCRdb, the multiplex PCR reads were re-called with MiXCR into one record per CDR3 protein. The repertoire has some 330,000 distinct CDR3 sequences, roughly 25% of them found once; the top ten carry approximately 27%.

The chain joins TRBV28 to TRBJ1-2, with D maybe TRBD1 (5 bases). The sequence was obtained from a woman aged 35 to 49 with Graves disease. Sequencing used peripheral blood mononuclear cells (PBMCs), obtained when the disease was refractory, from a patient treated with antithyroid drugs. For the CDR3, the DNA is TGTGCCAGCAGCCGCCGGGGGAGAGCTAACTATGGCTACACCTTC. Protein: CASSRRGRANYGYTF.